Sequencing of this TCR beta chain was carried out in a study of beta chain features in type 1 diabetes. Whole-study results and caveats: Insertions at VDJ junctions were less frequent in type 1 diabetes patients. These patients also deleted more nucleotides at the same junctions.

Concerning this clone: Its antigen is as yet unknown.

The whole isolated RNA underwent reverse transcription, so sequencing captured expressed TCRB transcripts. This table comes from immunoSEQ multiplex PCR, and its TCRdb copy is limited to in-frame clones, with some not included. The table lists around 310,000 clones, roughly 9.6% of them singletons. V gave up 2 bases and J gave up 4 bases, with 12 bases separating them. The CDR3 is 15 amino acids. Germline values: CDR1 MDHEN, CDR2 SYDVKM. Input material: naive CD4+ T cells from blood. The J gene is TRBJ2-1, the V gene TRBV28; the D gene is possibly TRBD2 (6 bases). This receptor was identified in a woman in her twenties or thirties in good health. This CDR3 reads CASSLGGTGYNEQFF. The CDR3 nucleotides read TGTGCCAGCAGTTTAGGAGGGACTGGTTACAATGAGCAGTTCTTC.